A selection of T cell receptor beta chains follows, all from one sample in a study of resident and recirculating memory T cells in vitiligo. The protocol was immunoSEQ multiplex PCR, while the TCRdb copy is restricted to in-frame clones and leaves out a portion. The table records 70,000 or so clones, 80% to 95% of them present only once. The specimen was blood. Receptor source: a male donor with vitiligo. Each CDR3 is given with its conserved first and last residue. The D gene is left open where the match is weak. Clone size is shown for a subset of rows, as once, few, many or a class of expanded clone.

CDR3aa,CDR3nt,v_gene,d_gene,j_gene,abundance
CASGGTGTNYGYTF,TGTGCCAGCGGAGGGACAGGGACGAACTATGGCTACACCTTC,TRBV6-6,TRBD1,TRBJ1-2,NA
CASSQARGDTSEQYF,TGTGCCAGCAGCCAAGCGCGGGGGGACACCAGCGAGCAGTACTTC,TRBV4-2,TRBD2,TRBJ2-7,NA
CASSQEVADSYEQYF,TGCGCCAGCAGCCAAGAAGTGGCGGACTCCTACGAGCAGTACTTC,TRBV4-3,NA,TRBJ2-7,NA
CASGSGGFSYNEQFF,TGTGCTAGTGGTTCGGGAGGATTCTCCTACAATGAGCAGTTCTTC,TRBV12-5,TRBD2,TRBJ2-1,NA
CASRPLGRSEAFF,TGTGCCAGCAGACCCTTAGGCAGGTCTGAAGCTTTCTTT,TRBV14,NA,TRBJ1-1,NA
CASSPTLRTDTQYF,TGTGCCAGCAGCCCGACATTGCGCACAGATACGCAGTATTTT,TRBV2,NA,TRBJ2-3,NA
CASSLRGKYEQYF,TGTGCCAGCAGTTTAAGGGGCAAGTACGAGCAGTACTTC,TRBV28,NA,TRBJ2-7,NA
CASSYSEVYNEQFF,TGTGCCAGCAGTTACTCAGAGGTCTACAATGAGCAGTTCTTC,TRBV6-6,NA,TRBJ2-1,NA
CASSQEGTGTEAFF,TGCGCCAGCAGCCAAGAGGGCACAGGGACTGAAGCTTTCTTT,TRBV4-3,NA,TRBJ1-1,NA
CASSQDYMRGAGNTEAFF,TGCGCCAGCAGCCAAGATTACATGCGGGGGGCGGGGAACACTGAAGCTTTCTTT,TRBV4-3,NA,TRBJ1-1,NA
CASSKDRPSYEQYF,TGTGCCAGCAGTAAGGACAGGCCCTCCTACGAGCAGTACTTC,TRBV6-1,TRBD1,TRBJ2-7,NA
CASSATGTPPKDTEAFF,TGTGCCAGCAGTGCTACCGGGACACCACCGAAGGACACTGAAGCTTTCTTT,TRBV6-4,NA,TRBJ1-1,NA
CASSYQGGLEQYF,TGTGCCAGCAGTTACCAAGGGGGCCTCGAGCAGTACTTC,TRBV6-5,TRBD1,TRBJ2-7,NA
CASSLTGRETQYF,TGCGCCAGCAGCTTGACAGGGCGGGAGACCCAGTACTTC,TRBV5-1,NA,TRBJ2-5,NA
CASSLRGSGPGGYEQYF,TGTGCCAGCAGTTTACGAGGTAGCGGGCCCGGAGGCTACGAGCAGTACTTC,TRBV27,TRBD2,TRBJ2-7,NA
CASSLRQVTAKNIQYF,TGCGCCAGCAGCTTACGTCAGGTGACAGCCAAAAACATTCAGTACTTC,TRBV5-1,NA,TRBJ2-4,NA
CASSLTILRGTDTEAFF,TGTGCCAGCAGCTTAACGATCTTGCGGGGGACGGACACTGAAGCTTTCTTT,TRBV11-2,NA,TRBJ1-1,NA
CASSIPRWTGNYGYTF,TGTGCCAGTAGTATTCCGAGGTGGACAGGGAACTATGGCTACACCTTC,TRBV19,TRBD1,TRBJ1-2,NA
CASSPTDGGAIYNEQFF,TGTGCCAGCTCACCGACCGACGGCGGGGCCATCTACAATGAGCAGTTCTTC,TRBV18,NA,TRBJ2-1,NA
CASSLEGGDQGNTQYF,TGTGCCAGCAGCTTAGAGGGGGGGGACCAGGGGAATACGCAGTATTTT,TRBV7-2,NA,TRBJ2-3,once
CASKGTVNEKLFF,TGCGCCAGCAAGGGGACAGTCAATGAAAAACTGTTTTTT,TRBV5-1,TRBD1,TRBJ1-4,NA
CAWRGTPYGYTF,TGTGCCTGGAGGGGGACACCCTATGGCTACACCTTC,TRBV30,NA,TRBJ1-2,NA
CASSYGGRTSGTQYF,TGTGCCAGCAGTTACGGTGGCCGGACTAGCGGTACGCAGTATTTT,TRBV6-5,TRBD2,TRBJ2-3,once
CASSIGRHTEAFF,TGTGCCAGTAGTATCGGTCGCCATACTGAAGCTTTCTTT,TRBV19,NA,TRBJ1-1,NA
CASSPLGLNSPLHF,TGTGCCAGCAGTCCCTTGGGACTTAATTCACCCCTCCACTTT,TRBV28,NA,TRBJ1-6,NA
CASSLDPGTGGPGNTIYF,TGCGCCAGCAGCTTGGACCCCGGGACAGGGGGTCCTGGAAACACCATATATTTT,TRBV5-1,TRBD1,TRBJ1-3,NA
CASQIRGQTYEQYF,TGTGCCAGCCAAATCCGGGGACAGACCTACGAGCAGTACTTC,TRBV6-5,TRBD1,TRBJ2-7,NA
CASSVSGTEPPRTF,TGTGCCAGCAGCGTCTCGGGAACAGAACCCCCTAGGACCTTC,TRBV9,NA,TRBJ1-2,NA
CASSLVAGGGYTF,TGTGCCAGCAGCTTGGTGGCGGGGGGAGGCTACACCTTC,TRBV5-4,NA,TRBJ1-2,NA
CAWSVNWSPPHYEQYF,TGTGCCTGGAGCGTCAACTGGTCACCCCCGCACTACGAGCAGTACTTC,TRBV30,NA,TRBJ2-7,few
CASSLRGGVRNTEAFF,TGCGCCAGCAGCCTACGAGGGGGGGTGAGGAACACTGAAGCTTTCTTT,TRBV4-3,NA,TRBJ1-1,NA
CASRTDRGYGYTF,TGCGCCAGCAGGACGGACAGAGGTTATGGCTACACCTTC,TRBV10-1,NA,TRBJ1-2,NA
CASSLGTPTYEQYF,TGTGCCAGCAGTCTCGGGACTCCGACCTACGAGCAGTACTTC,TRBV27,NA,TRBJ2-7,NA
CASSPAGVRTEAFF,TGTGCCAGCAGTCCCGCAGGGGTTAGGACTGAAGCTTTCTTT,TRBV27,NA,TRBJ1-1,NA
CASSQAGMADTQYF,TGCGCCAGCAGCCAAGCGGGGATGGCAGATACGCAGTATTTT,TRBV4-1,NA,TRBJ2-3,NA
CASSQARDSELTGELFF,TGTGCCAGCAGCCAAGCCCGGGACTCAGAACTGACCGGGGAGCTGTTTTTT,TRBV4-2,NA,TRBJ2-2,once
CASSMTSGGANEQFF,TGTGCCAGTAGTATGACTAGCGGGGGGGCCAATGAGCAGTTCTTC,TRBV19,TRBD2,TRBJ2-1,few
CAAGTSGAYNSPLHF,TGTGCCGCCGGGACGTCAGGGGCCTATAATTCACCCCTCCACTTT,TRBV6-5,NA,TRBJ1-6,NA
CASSQESAAYEQYF,TGCGCCAGCAGCCAGGAAAGCGCTGCCTACGAGCAGTACTTC,TRBV4-3,NA,TRBJ2-7,once
CASRSGGISNQPQHF,TGTGCCAGCAGGTCAGGGGGCATTAGCAATCAGCCCCAGCATTTT,TRBV19,TRBD1,TRBJ1-5,few
CASSDLPGNMGGYTF,TGTGCCAGCAGTGACTTACCAGGGAATATGGGCGGCTACACCTTC,TRBV6-4,NA,TRBJ1-2,NA
CASSSDSPLHF,TGTGCCAGCAGCTCGGATTCACCCCTCCACTTT,TRBV5-5,NA,TRBJ1-6,NA